Presented here are 25 T cell receptor beta chains from one specimen sequenced in a study of T-cell memory formation after mild COVID-19. TCRdb independently ran MiXCR on the 5' RACE reads; one entry per CDR3 protein. The profile shows approximately 170,000 distinct CDR3 sequences, 13% of them singletons. Sequenced: PBMCs or a T cell subset sorted from them (not recorded which). The receptors stem from a man between 18 and 35 years old who had mild COVID-19 (a few samples of this study predate the infection). Cell type and time point are not known.

In its sample, this clonotype was seen a few times. The J gene is TRBJ2-5, the V gene TRBV6-1, with D hard to call. V lost 7 bases and J lost 2, with 11 bases in between. The length of the CDR3 is 13 residues. Germline loops: CDR1 MNHNS, CDR2 SASEGT. CDR3 sequence reads: CASTRQDQETQYF. The CDR3 coding sequence is TGTGCCAGCACTAGGCAGGATCAAGAGACCCAGTACTTC.

This clonotype came up a few times. The chain uses TRBV18 and TRBJ2-7; D could derive from TRBD1 or TRBD2 (5 bases each). CDR3 size: 14 residues. CDR1 and CDR2 from the germline V gene are KGHSH and LQKENI. V gave up 4 bases and J gave up 2 bases, with 12 bases separating them. This CDR3 is CASSLNGAAYEQYF. For the CDR3, the DNA is TGTGCCAGCTCACTAAACGGGGCAGCCTACGAGCAGTACTTC.

The J gene is TRBJ1-1, the V gene TRBV6-1; 9 bases fit TRBD1. Germline CDR1 is MNHNS and CDR2 is SASEGT. This CDR3 comprises 15 residues. Trimming at V came to 4 bases and at J to 1 base, leaving 4 bases not matched to a gene. CDR3 in amino acids: CASSGMTGGNTEAFF. The CDR3 DNA reads TGTGCCAGCAGTGGGATGACAGGGGGGAACACTGAAGCTTTCTTT.

This clonotype has only a few counts. The chain is built from TRBV9 and TRBJ2-5; TRBD1 is a possible D gene (6 bases). CDR1 and CDR2 (germline): SGDLS, YYNGEE. The ends were cut back, 2 bases at V and 7 bases at J, with 12 bases in the middle. The CDR3 consists of 13 residues. The CDR3 region is CASSVVDSRTQYF. CDR3 coding DNA: TGTGCCAGCAGCGTGGTGGACAGTCGGACCCAGTACTTC.

This clonotype showed up just a few times. V usage is TRBV7-9 and J usage is TRBJ2-6; D is perhaps TRBD1 or TRBD2 (6 bases each). This CDR3 is built from 16 residues. V lost 5 bases and J 4 bases, leaving 15 bases between the germline ends. Germline V gene sequence: CDR1 SEHNR, CDR2 FQNEAQ (reference sequence). This chain's CDR3 is CASSHNPGAGANVLTF. For the CDR3, the DNA is TGTGCCAGCAGCCATAACCCGGGGGCGGGGGCCAACGTCCTGACTTTC.

This clonotype was observed a few times. The chain recombines TRBV7-2 with TRBJ2-1; no firm D call. Germline V gene lookup returns CDR1 SGHTA and CDR2 FQGNSA. V dropped 5 bases and J dropped 6 bases, with 5 bases sitting between them. This CDR3 region has 11 residues. CDR3 sequence: CASSAGNEQFF. In DNA form, the CDR3 reads TGTGCCAGCAGCGCCGGCAATGAGCAGTTCTTC. Full variable domain (outside the CDR3, taken from reference TRBV7-2 and TRBJ2-1): GAGVSQSPSNKVTEKGKDVELRCDPISGHTALYWYRQSLGQGLEFLIYFQGNSAPDKSGLPSDRFSAERTGGSVSTLTIQRTQQEDSAVYLCASSAGNEQFFGPGTRLTVL.

The V and J genes are TRBV5-1 and TRBJ2-5, with D perhaps TRBD1 (6 bases). Germline assignment: CDR1 SGHRS and CDR2 YFSETQ. V was cut by 5 bases and J by 0 bases, with 11 bases left in between. This CDR3 has 14 residues. The CDR3 loop is CASRGGRYQETQYF. CDR3 in DNA: TGCGCCAGCAGAGGGGGAAGGTACCAAGAGACCCAGTACTTC.

The CDR3 bases are TGCGCCAGCAGCCGGGGACAGGACTCTGGAAACACCATATATTTT. It yields the protein CASSRGQDSGNTIYF. This chain uses TRBV4-1 with TRBJ1-3, with 8 bases aligning to TRBD1. The CDR3 is 15 amino acids. CDR1 and CDR2 from the germline V gene are MGHRA and YSYEKL. V gave up 4 bases and J gave up 0 bases; unmatched junction bases: 2.

The rearrangement joins TRBV7-9 to TRBJ2-3, with D perhaps matching TRBD1 or TRBD2 (6 bases each). The CDR3 has 17 residues. In germline, CDR1 is SEHNR, CDR2 FQNEAQ (reference sequence). The V and J ends lost 1 base and 9 bases respectively, with 23 bases between them. This CDR3 reads CASSLGPGRGLGGTQYF. The DNA of the CDR3 is TGTGCCAGCAGCTTAGGTCCGGGCCGGGGGCTCGGTGGCACGCAGTATTTT.

In this sample, this clonotype turned up a few times. The chain carries TRBV7-2 and TRBJ1-4, with 11 positions matching TRBD1. Germline CDR1 and CDR2: SGHTA and FQGNSA. The CDR3 spans 15 residues. The trim removed 1 base at V and 8 bases at J, leaving 3 bases unmatched. The CDR3 nucleotides are TGTGCCAGCAGCTTAGTGGGGACAGGGGGAGAAAAACTGTTTTTT. Protein sequence: CASSLVGTGGEKLFF.

The chain combines TRBV4-3 with TRBJ2-3, with D unresolved. CDR1 is LGHNA, CDR2 YSLEER, per germline. This CDR3 comprises 14 residues. Trimming shortened V by 0 bases and J by 2 bases, and 6 bases separated the two germline ends. This CDR3 is CASSQDQLTDTQYF. DNA of the CDR3: TGCGCCAGCAGCCAAGACCAGCTCACAGATACGCAGTATTTT.

This clonotype occurred many times. This rearrangement joins TRBV11-2 to TRBJ2-1; the D gene could be TRBD1 or TRBD2 (5 bases each). The germline CDR1 and CDR2 sequences are SGHAT and FQNNGV. V was trimmed by 5 bases and J by 10 bases, leaving 18 bases between them. There are 14 residues in the CDR3. The CDR3 is CASSEGLQGNEQFF. CDR3 bases: TGTGCCAGCAGCGAGGGCCTCCAGGGCAACGAGCAGTTCTTC.

This clonotype occurred a few times. V and J are TRBV7-9 and TRBJ1-5; D is unclear. CDR1 and CDR2 (germline): SEHNR, FQNEAQ (reference sequence). The CDR3 runs 12 residues. V lost 0 bases, J lost 4 bases, and 1 base lay in between. CDR3 nucleotides: TGTGCCAGCAGCTTAGCAAATCAGCCCCAGCATTTT. This translates into CASSLANQPQHF.

The chain uses TRBV7-2 and TRBJ2-5; 7 bases match TRBD2. This CDR3 spans 15 amino acids. The V gene end was trimmed by 2 bases and the J gene end by 5 bases; junction bases not matched to a gene: 8. Germline loops: CDR1 SGHTA, CDR2 FQGNSA. The CDR3 DNA is TGTGCCAGCAGCTTACAGCGGGGAGAGGTGGAGACCCAGTACTTC. The encoded protein is CASSLQRGEVETQYF.

The chain carries TRBV7-2 and TRBJ2-5, with 8 nucleotides matching TRBD2. V was pared by 8 bases and J by 5 bases, with 10 bases of the junction left unmatched. CDR3 length: 14 amino acids. The germline V gene has CDR1 SGHTA and CDR2 FQGNSA. CDR3 protein: CASRGGGLEETQYF. The CDR3 DNA sequence: TGTGCCAGCCGGGGCGGGGGGCTGGAGGAGACCCAGTACTTC.

J is TRBJ2-3 and V is TRBV30, with 7 positions matching TRBD2. From germline, CDR1 is GTSNPN and CDR2 SVGIG (reference sequence). The CDR3 contains 14 residues. The trim removed 0 bases at V and 5 bases at J, leaving 5 bases unmatched. The DNA for the CDR3 is TGTGCCTGGAGTGTGCTTTGGGGGGGAGATACGCAGTATTTT. Its protein is CAWSVLWGGDTQYF.

This clonotype was counted at least ten times. This rearrangement joins TRBV12-3 or TRBV12-4 to TRBJ2-7; TRBD1 is a possible D gene (5 bases). There are 12 residues in the CDR3. V dropped 7 bases and J dropped 5 bases, with 12 bases sitting between them. The CDR3 nucleotides are TGTGCCAGCACTCCGGACACAAACGAGCAGTACTTC. It is translated as CASTPDTNEQYF.

This clonotype was detected ten times or more. The V gene is TRBV5-4, the J gene TRBJ1-1; TRBD1 aligns across 8 bases. The ends lost 0 bases at V and 7 bases at J; junction bases unmatched: 2. The V gene's germline CDR1 is SGHNT and CDR2 YYREEE (reference sequence). The CDR3 spans 13 residues. The CDR3 DNA sequence: TGTGCCAGCAGCTTGGGTGGGACAGGTGAAGCTTTCTTT. Protein product: CASSLGGTGEAFF.

The V and J genes are TRBV7-9 and TRBJ1-1; D gene uncertain. This CDR3 has 14 amino acids. V was cut by 4 bases and J by 4 bases, with 13 bases left in between. The V gene's germline CDR1 is SEHNR and CDR2 FQNEAQ (reference sequence). The chain's CDR3 is CASSSSLGFTEAFF. Here the CDR3 DNA reads TGTGCCAGCAGCTCTTCTCTTGGGTTCACTGAAGCTTTCTTT. The complete variable domain, with remaining parts taken from reference TRBV7-9 and TRBJ1-1, reads DTGVSQNPRHKITKRGQNVTFRCDPISEHNRLYWYRQTLGQGPEFLTYFQNEAQLEKSRLLSDRFSAERPKGSFSTLEIQRTEQGDSAMYLCASSSSLGFTEAFFGQGTRLTVV.

This clonotype was observed many times. This sequence joins TRBV6-1 and TRBJ1-2; maybe TRBD1 (5 bases). The CDR3 runs to 13 residues. The V end lost 6 bases, the J end lost 2 bases, and 10 bases lay between the germline ends. Per germline, CDR1 MNHNS and CDR2 SASEGT. The CDR3 sequence is CASRDILNYGYTF. The CDR3 DNA reads TGTGCCAGCAGGGACATCTTAAACTATGGCTACACCTTC.

This clonotype appeared many times. This chain uses TRBV7-2 with TRBJ1-2; 9 nucleotides line up with TRBD1. Germline loops: CDR1 SGHTA, CDR2 FQGNSA. After removal of 5 bases from V and 8 bases from J, the junction contained 6 bases not matched to a gene. The CDR3 sequence is 13 residues long. The CDR3 DNA reads TGTGCCAGCAGCCGGGGACAGGGTCAGGGCTACACCTTC. Encoded protein: CASSRGQGQGYTF.

The gene calls are TRBV20-1 and TRBJ1-5; 7 bases align to TRBD1. V lost 5 bases to trimming and J lost 7 bases; unmatched junction nucleotides: 14. CDR3 size: 15 residues. The germline CDR1 and CDR2 sequences are DFQATT and SNEGSKA (reference sequence). The CDR3 coding sequence is TGCAGTGCTTCACAGGGGTCCCGAGTTTGGCAGCCCCAGCATTTT. This gives the protein CSASQGSRVWQPQHF.

This clonotype was recorded a few times. The chain is built from TRBV7-2 and TRBJ2-3; D is unresolved. Trimming took 5 bases from V and 6 from J, leaving 12 bases between them. CDR3 size: 13 residues. CDR1 and CDR2 from the germline V gene are SGHTA and FQGNSA. The CDR3 DNA sequence: TGTGCCAGCAGCCCGAACCAACGGGATACGCAGTATTTT. Its protein product is CASSPNQRDTQYF.

V and J are TRBV3-1 and TRBJ2-5; unclear D gene. The CDR3 extends over 12 amino acids. Trimming took off 3 bases at V and 4 bases at J, with 6 bases between the two ends. The germline gives CDR1 LGHDT, CDR2 YNNKEL (reference sequence). The CDR3 nucleotides are TGTGCCAGCAGCCAGAGAGGAGAGACCCAGTACTTC. Its protein product is CASSQRGETQYF.

The rearrangement links TRBV19 to TRBJ2-5; 7 bases are a match to TRBD1. Germline V gene data show CDR1 as LNHDA and CDR2 as SQIVND (reference sequence). The V gene end was trimmed by 5 bases and the J gene end by 3 bases; junction bases not matched to a gene: 6. CDR3 length: 14 residues. CDR3 loop: CASSEGGQKETQYF. The CDR3 DNA reads TGTGCCAGTAGTGAAGGGGGACAGAAAGAGACCCAGTACTTC. Complete variable domain (other parts from reference TRBV19 and TRBJ2-5): DGGITQSPKYLFRKEGQNVTLSCEQNLNHDAMYWYRQDPGQGLRLIYYSQIVNDFQKGDIAEGYSVSREKKESFPLTVTSAQKNPTAFYLCASSEGGQKETQYFGPGTRLLVL.